This T cell receptor (beta chain) came from a study of vaccination and CD4 T cells after COVID-19 (dated by TCRdb to between 2021 and 2022). In terms of the full investigation: Convalescent patients had a positive SARS-CoV-2 result on nasal swab PCR, and of these patients, some 10 had mild disease and one had severe disease. Six males and four females were included in the convalescent cohort, with two Hispanic individuals, seven Caucasians, two Asians and one multiracial person represented. Two doses of either the Pfizer-BioNTech BNT162b2 vaccine (n=8) or the Moderna mRNA-1273 vaccine (n=2) were administered to participants. Post-COVID blood samples were collected from convalescent patients a median of roughly 100 days after diagnosis, with a range of about 30 to 161 days. The time from the second vaccine dose to post-vaccine blood sampling had a median of roughly 70 days and ranged from about 12 to 241 days. Culture stimuli were overlapping spike peptide pools from SARS-CoV-2 and from the common cold coronaviruses HCoV-NL63, HCoV-OC43 and HCoV-229E. Control cultures used a CEFX viral epitope pool as positive control, an HIV-1 Nef peptide pool as negative control, or no peptide. In fewer than 12 COVID-19 convalescent patients and a few infection-naive healthy vaccine recipients, researchers compared the spike-specific CD4+ TCR repertoire from before mRNA vaccination with the repertoire from after.

From the cysteine through the phenylalanine, the CDR3 covers 16 amino acids. The CDR3 DNA has 48 bases and is translated from base 1. CDR1 and CDR2, per the germline V gene (reference sequence), are DFQATT and SNEGSKA. The junction shows trimming of 1 base on V and 4 bases on J, and the gene matches do not reach 7 bases of it. The treatment or condition label here, explained by the study, means: roughly 10-day PBMC culture with coronavirus spike peptide pools or control peptides (ViraFEST assay). The ViraFEST assay was used in the study, in which antigen-specific T cells were expanded with peptide pools and expanded clonotypes were subsequently identified by TCR sequencing. The convalescent patients' positive SARS-CoV-2 PCR tests were from March to December 2020, which was before the Alpha, Beta and Delta variants emerged in the United States. Each well held some 2 million PBMCs cultured in IMDM containing approximately 5% human AB serum and 10 IU/ml IL-2, with about 10 ug/ml peptide pools added. On days 3 and 7, half of the culture medium was replaced with fresh IL-2-containing medium. CD4+ T cells were isolated after roughly nine days of culture through negative selection using the EasySep CD4+ T cell isolation kit. Ficoll-Paque Plus gradient centrifugation was used to isolate PBMCs from whole blood, and the isolated PBMCs were then either used fresh or cryopreserved at -140C. Each culture condition was generally run in triplicate wells.

Overall results and qualifications from the work: The median number of SARS-CoV-2-reactive clonotypes rose from under 25 after infection to a few dozen after vaccination, but the change was not significant. In convalescent patients, a median around 89% of post-vaccine SARS-CoV-2-reactive clones were detected only after vaccination, suggesting vaccine-specific priming. Nearly all vaccine-specific clones in convalescent patients (304 of 307) were mono-reactive for SARS-CoV-2 spike rather than cross-reactive with common cold coronaviruses. The study included relatively few convalescent patients and did not analyze early timepoints after natural infection.

Libraries came from PCR. DNA from cultured CD4+ T cells underwent TCR sequencing with the Oncomine TCR Beta short-read assay at the Johns Hopkins FTIC core. The QIAamp micro DNA kit was used to extract genomic DNA from the cultured CD4+ T cells. Oncomine TCR Beta libraries from cultured CD4+ T cells were pooled with unique dual indexes and sequenced on an Illumina iSeq 100. In the original analysis: Non-productive sequences were removed, and CDR3s that did not start with C, did not end with F or W, or were shorter than 7 amino acids were discarded. The MANAFEST web application identified antigen-specific clonotypes by comparing peptide-stimulated wells against reference wells and other culture wells. To be called positive, a clone needed an FDR below 0.05, an odds ratio above 5, and a productive frequency above 0.1% in at least two of three replicate wells. Clonotypes that were significantly expanded in both SARS-CoV-2 spike wells and at least one common cold coronavirus spike condition were defined as cross-reactive. Levenshtein distances (stringdist) and unrooted phylogenetic trees (ape) in R version 3.6.1 were used to assess CDR3 homology. In TCRdb, the public reads were trimmed at Q25 with fastp and aligned with MiXCR, with productive beta chains retained. Every CDR3 protein is listed once, alongside the most common genes and DNA of its rows. Clone size and V and J calls follow TCRdb, not the original study. This sample comprises some 25,000 distinct CDR3 sequences, around 45% of them detected only once. Approximately 6.1% of the sample comes from the top ten.

This clonotype was seen a handful of times. Its antigen is not yet known. Base qualities are not at hand, and no much larger clone is one base apart. Sequencing input: CD4+ T cells from blood, cultured in vitro. This receptor was taken from a human donor who had recovered from COVID-19. The rearranged segments are TRBV20-1 and TRBJ2-3, and 11 bases in between align with TRBD1. The sequenced DNA is TGCAGTGCTAGAGCCAGGGACAGGGGGTTCGCAGATACGCAGTATTTT. It encodes CSARARDRGFADTQYF.